The source of this T cell receptor (beta chain) is a study of blood T cell repertoires in COVID-19. Trimming at V came to 4 bases and at J to 6 bases, leaving 8 bases not matched to a gene. Germline CDR1 and CDR2: LGHNA and YSLEER. The CDR3 consists of 14 residues. The table came from immunoSEQ multiplex PCR; TCRdb's copy has only in-frame clones and leaves some out. The table has around 170,000 clones, under 80% seen once. Material for sequencing was peripheral blood. The chain couples TRBV4-3 to TRBJ1-1; 7 nucleotides align to TRBD1. The sequence came from a woman older than 75 with acute or convalescent COVID-19. CDR3 DNA: TGCGCCAGCAGCCCACAAGGGGGCAGGGCTGAAGCTTTCTTT. Translated, it gives CASSPQGGRAEAFF.